One and the same sample provided the 28 T cell receptor beta chains below, sequenced in a study of T-cell reconstitution after alpha-beta-depleted transplantation in children. A TCRbeta library incorporating unique molecular identifiers was prepared. TCRdb used MiXCR to reprocess the PCR reads, holding one entry per CDR3 protein. The sample has under 300,000 distinct CDR3 sequences, 9.7% seen once; the top ten hold approximately 5%. The sequenced sample was PBMCs from the stem cell graft donor, obtained from the stem cell graft. These receptors were obtained from a human donor who donated a stem cell graft to a child with SCID.

There are many counts of this clonotype. The J gene is TRBJ2-3, the V gene TRBV5-1; D may be TRBD1 (6 bases). CDR3 length equals 15 residues. The germline CDR1 and CDR2 sequences are SGHRS and YFSETQ. V was trimmed by 2 bases and J by 2 bases, leaving 12 bases between them. The CDR3 spells CASSFQGPDTDTQYF. In DNA form, the CDR3 reads TGCGCCAGCAGCTTTCAGGGGCCCGACACAGATACGCAGTATTTT.

This clonotype was observed at least ten times. The V gene is TRBV7-9, the J gene TRBJ1-5; perhaps TRBD1 as D (5 bases). CDR3 length: 15 amino acids. V lost 5 bases, J lost 3 bases, and 14 bases lay in between. Germline CDR1 is SEHNR and CDR2 is FQNEAQ (reference sequence). CDR3 residues: CASSKGVGYNQPQHF. DNA for the CDR3: TGTGCCAGCAGCAAAGGGGTGGGGTACAATCAGCCCCAGCATTTT.

Many counts were recorded for this clonotype. The V and J genes are TRBV3-1 and TRBJ1-2, with 8 bases that match TRBD1. The trim removed 1 base at V and 3 bases at J, leaving 4 bases unmatched. Germline V lookup: CDR1 LGHDT, CDR2 YNNKEL (reference sequence). CDR3 length: 15 residues. CDR3 sequence (DNA): TGTGCCAGCAGCCAAGTGCCAGGGGGCCACTATGGCTACACCTTC. Translating gives CASSQVPGGHYGYTF.

The chain is built from TRBV20-1 and TRBJ2-3, with 8 bases identical to TRBD2. CDR3 length: 14 amino acids. Germline CDR1 reads DFQATT; CDR2 reads SNEGSKA (reference sequence). Trimming at V came to 6 bases and at J to 3 bases, leaving 8 bases not matched to a gene. In nucleotides, the CDR3 is TGCAGTGCAAGACTAGCGAGGGCGACAGATACGCAGTATTTT. It encodes CSARLARATDTQYF.

This clonotype was counted at least ten times. The CDR3 spells CASSLVRPPGEQFF. The CDR3 coding sequence is TGCGCCAGCAGCTTGGTTAGGCCCCCCGGGGAGCAGTTCTTC. The V gene is TRBV5-1, the J gene TRBJ2-1; the D is unclear. The CDR3 consists of 14 residues. The V gene's germline CDR1 is SGHRS and CDR2 YFSETQ. The V gene lost 0 bases and the J gene lost 10 bases, with 14 bases spanning the gap.

This clonotype was seen repeatedly, ten times or more. The rearrangement links TRBV4-3 to TRBJ1-5, with D possibly matching TRBD1 (5 bases). V dropped 0 bases and J dropped 0 bases, with 6 bases sitting between them. The CDR3 has 15 amino acids. Germline-derived CDR1 and CDR2 are LGHNA and YSLEER. The CDR3 here is CASSQEGGSNQPQHF. The DNA of the CDR3 is TGCGCCAGCAGCCAAGAGGGGGGTAGCAATCAGCCCCAGCATTTT.

This clonotype was counted ten times or more. The chain is built from TRBV5-1 and TRBJ2-1; 7 bases fit TRBD2. The CDR3 runs to 15 residues. Germline V gives CDR1 SGHRS, CDR2 YFSETQ. V shed 2 bases and J 10 bases; nucleotides not matched to a gene: 12. The DNA of the CDR3 is TGCGCCAGCAGCTTCCTCGGGACCCAGGGAGGGGAGCAGTTCTTC. It translates to CASSFLGTQGGEQFF.

This clonotype appeared many times. The rearrangement uses TRBV3-1 and TRBJ1-5, with D possibly TRBD1 on 5 matching bases. CDR3 length equals 14 residues. The ends were cut back, 4 bases at V and 9 bases at J, with 16 bases in the middle. Germline CDR1 reads LGHDT; CDR2 reads YNNKEL (reference sequence). The CDR3 here is CASSLSDRDLPQHF. CDR3 in DNA: TGTGCCAGCAGCCTTAGTGACCGGGACTTGCCCCAGCATTTT.

This clonotype came up many times. The gene calls are TRBV9 and TRBJ1-3; 9 nucleotides align to TRBD1. Germline V CDR1 and CDR2: SGDLS, YYNGEE. The CDR3 runs 18 residues. The junction had 7 bases not matched to a gene; V was cut back by 0 bases and J by 0 bases. CDR3 residues: CASSVESGTGHSGNTIYF. Written as DNA, the CDR3 is TGTGCCAGCAGCGTAGAATCCGGGACAGGGCACTCTGGAAACACCATATATTTT.

This clonotype has more than one count but fewer than ten. This chain uses TRBV5-1 with TRBJ1-4, with a possible D match to TRBD1 (5 bases). The CDR3 spans 14 residues. The V gene's germline CDR1 is SGHRS and CDR2 YFSETQ. The V end lost 0 bases, the J end lost 7 bases, and 10 bases lay between the germline ends. CDR3 amino acids: CASSLVDGGEKLFF. In DNA, the CDR3 is TGCGCCAGCAGCTTGGTTGACGGGGGTGAAAAACTGTTTTTT.

This clonotype was seen at least ten times. DNA for the CDR3: TGTGCCAGCAGCCTCGGCGGGGGGGTCAATCAGCCCCAGCATTTT. It codes for CASSLGGGVNQPQHF. This chain connects TRBV9 to TRBJ1-5; the D gene is possibly TRBD1 (5 bases). V shed 4 bases and J shed 3 bases, with 14 bases lying between them. Germline V gives CDR1 SGDLS, CDR2 YYNGEE. This CDR3 region has 15 residues. Filled out from reference TRBV9 and TRBJ1-5, the complete variable domain reads DSGVTQTPKHLITATGQRVTLRCSPRSGDLSVYWYQQSLDQGLQFLIQYYNGEERAKGNILERFSAQQFPDLHSELNLSSLELGDSALYFCASSLGGGVNQPQHFGDGTRLSIL.

This clonotype was detected ten times or more. The rearrangement uses TRBV5-1 and TRBJ2-7, with 9 bases fitting TRBD1. J gave up 5 bases and V 2 bases, and 11 bases lay outside the gene matches. The germline V gene encodes CDR1 SGHRS and CDR2 YFSETQ. This CDR3 is 16 amino acids long. For the CDR3, the DNA is TGCGCCAGCAGCTTAACCACACAGGGGGCGATGGACGAGCAGTACTTC. Protein: CASSLTTQGAMDEQYF. Supplemented by reference TRBV5-1 and TRBJ2-7, the full variable domain reads KAGVTQTPRYLIKTRGQQVTLSCSPISGHRSVSWYQQTPGQGLQFLFEYFSETQRNKGNFPGRFSGRQFSNSRSEMNVSTLELGDSALYLCASSLTTQGAMDEQYFGPGTRLTVT.

The chain combines TRBV7-9 with TRBJ2-2; 10 nucleotides line up with TRBD1. This CDR3 has 17 amino acids. V lost 4 bases, J lost 5 bases, and 10 bases stayed unmatched. CDR1 and CDR2 from the germline V gene are SEHNR and FQNEAQ (reference sequence). CDR3 in DNA: TGTGCCAGCAGCTCGGCCCCGACAGGGGGCAGGACCGGGGAGCTGTTTTTT. Translated, it gives CASSSAPTGGRTGELFF.

Points on this clonotype: A much larger clone lies one base from this, so it may be a read error. It is likely a read error, because the conserved phenylalanine at the end of the CDR3 is missing. The V and J genes are TRBV20-1 and TRBJ2-3, with D perhaps matching TRBD2 (6 bases). This CDR3 spans 14 amino acids. Germline-derived CDR1 and CDR2 are DFQATT and SNEGSKA (reference sequence). With 4 bases removed from V and 6 bases from J, the gap between germline ends came to 17 bases. For the CDR3, the DNA is TGCAGTGCTATTCGGACTACCACCTTGGATACGCAGTATTTA. As protein: CSAIRTTTLDTQYL.

The chain joins TRBV11-2 to TRBJ1-2; possibly TRBD1 for D (5 bases). The CDR3 extends over 16 amino acids. Per the germline V gene, CDR1 is SGHAT and CDR2 is FQNNGV. V was clipped by 2 bases and J by 4 bases, with 17 bases between them. As DNA, the CDR3 is TGTGCCAGCAGCTTACGGGAAGGACGGGGGGGCTATGGCTACACCTTC. Protein sequence: CASSLREGRGGYGYTF.

In its sample, this clonotype was seen many times. V usage is TRBV11-2 and J usage is TRBJ2-2; D uncertain. The V end was cut by 2 bases, the J end by 7 bases, with 11 bases between. The CDR3 is 14 residues long. The germline CDR1 and CDR2 sequences are SGHAT and FQNNGV. This CDR3 is CASSLTTWGGELFF. The CDR3 DNA is TGTGCCAGCAGCTTAACAACCTGGGGCGGGGAGCTGTTTTTT.

The sample holds many counts of this clonotype. J is TRBJ2-5 and V is TRBV7-9; 9 positions match TRBD2. The ends lost 4 bases at V and 5 bases at J; junction bases unmatched: 8. The germline V gene encodes CDR1 SEHNR and CDR2 FQNEAQ (reference sequence). CDR3 length: 15 residues. The CDR3 loop is CASSSGTSITETQYF. The CDR3 nucleotides read TGTGCCAGCAGCTCCGGGACTAGCATTACCGAGACCCAGTACTTC.

The chain couples TRBV4-3 to TRBJ1-4, with D possibly TRBD1 on 6 matching bases. Germline V lookup: CDR1 LGHNA, CDR2 YSLEER. This CDR3 is built from 16 residues. Between the trimmed V and J ends, which lost 8 bases and 0 bases, there was a span of 16 bases. The DNA of the CDR3 is TGCGCCAGCGCCCACAGGGCAGCAACAACTAATGAAAAACTGTTTTTT. Translated: CASAHRAATTNEKLFF.

This clonotype was counted at least ten times. This rearrangement joins TRBV28 to TRBJ2-7, with D unresolved. The CDR3 is 15 residues long. Germline CDR1 is MDHEN and CDR2 is SYDVKM. The ends were cut back, 6 bases at V and 2 bases at J, with 17 bases in the middle. The CDR3 DNA sequence: TGTGCCAGCAGGCGACCGGGCCTAGGGACCTACGAGCAGTACTTC. Translation gives CASRRPGLGTYEQYF.

Many counts were recorded for this clonotype. This chain links TRBV9 with TRBJ1-2, with 9 bases that match TRBD1. This CDR3 is 20 amino acids long. Germline trimming cut 4 bases from V and 1 base from J; bases unmatched to any gene: 20. The germline V gene encodes CDR1 SGDLS and CDR2 YYNGEE. Written as DNA, the CDR3 is TGTGCCAGCAGCTTCTCACAGAGGCCGGGACAGGGACTGGATAACTATGGCTACACCTTC. Residues: CASSFSQRPGQGLDNYGYTF.

Ten or more counts support this clonotype. V is TRBV6-6 and J is TRBJ2-1, with D possibly TRBD2 on 5 matching bases. Germline-derived CDR1 and CDR2 are MNHNY and SVGAGI (reference sequence). Trimming cost V 7 bases and J 8 bases, with 9 bases left between them. The CDR3 contains 11 residues. CDR3 DNA sequence: TGTGCCAGCAAGAGGGTTGATGAGCAGTTCTTC. The encoded protein is CASKRVDEQFF.

This chain joins TRBV20-1 and TRBJ1-2; the match to TRBD1 covers 7 bases. With V trimmed by 5 bases and J by 0 bases, 12 bases remained unmatched. CDR1 is DFQATT, CDR2 SNEGSKA, per germline (reference sequence). The CDR3 length is 16 residues. This CDR3 reads CSAYRAGGDSNYGYTF. The CDR3 region has the DNA TGCAGTGCTTACCGGGCAGGGGGAGATTCTAACTATGGCTACACCTTC.

This clonotype has at least ten counts. The rearrangement links TRBV29-1 to TRBJ2-3, with D tentatively TRBD1 (5 bases). Germline CDR1 is SQVTM and CDR2 is ANQGSEA. The CDR3 extends over 13 amino acids. Deletions cut 2 bases from V and 2 bases from J, with 8 bases between. CDR3: CSVERQPTDTQYF. DNA of the CDR3: TGCAGCGTTGAACGACAGCCCACAGATACGCAGTATTTT.

Ten or more counts support this clonotype. The J gene is TRBJ2-1, the V gene TRBV20-1; D is perhaps TRBD1 (6 bases). The CDR3 contains 14 residues. V shed 3 bases and J shed 3 bases, with 12 bases lying between them. Germline assignment: CDR1 DFQATT and CDR2 SNEGSKA (reference sequence). CDR3 in DNA: TGCAGTGCTAGCGAGGGGACACTCTACAATGAGCAGTTCTTC. Translated: CSASEGTLYNEQFF.

A remark on this clonotype: One end of the junction does not line up with germline, which may come from a read error. The V call is TRBV3-1, the J call TRBJ1-2; 8 nucleotides line up with TRBD1. Germline lookup yields CDR1 LGHDT and CDR2 YNNKEL (reference sequence). The CDR3 is 19 amino acids. The CDR3 loop is CATSQEGGTGDSFNYGYTF. CDR3 coding DNA: TGTGCCACCAGCCAAGAGGGGGGGACAGGTGACTCTTTCAACTATGGCTACACCTTC.

This clonotype turned up a few times. The gene calls are TRBV6-4 and TRBJ2-1; D may be TRBD1 or TRBD2 (5 bases each). The germline V gene has CDR1 MRHNA and CDR2 SNTAGT. V gave up 5 bases and J gave up 2 bases, with 13 bases separating them. This CDR3 region has 15 residues. Here the CDR3 reads CASSLVGDTYNEQFF. CDR3 in DNA: TGTGCCAGCAGTCTCGTGGGGGATACCTACAATGAGCAGTTCTTC.

The table lists this clonotype with many counts. The V call is TRBV24-1, the J call TRBJ1-5, with D possibly TRBD1 on 6 matching bases. Germline loops: CDR1 KGHDR, CDR2 SFDVKD. The CDR3 extends over 13 amino acids. The germline V and J ends were trimmed by 5 bases and 4 bases, with 8 bases remaining between them. As DNA, the CDR3 is TGTGCCACCAGTGGGGGGGCAAATCAGCCCCAGCATTTT. Translated: CATSGGANQPQHF.

This clonotype has a count of ten or more. This chain joins TRBV7-2 and TRBJ1-2; D ambiguous. The CDR3 runs 15 residues. V was trimmed by 2 bases and J by 0 bases, leaving 10 bases between them. The germline gives CDR1 SGHTA, CDR2 FQGNSA. CDR3 protein: CASSLSALTNYGYTF. The CDR3 nucleotides are TGTGCCAGCAGCTTAAGCGCTCTAACTAACTATGGCTACACCTTC.